One sample yielded the 3 T cell receptor beta chains listed below, sequenced in a study of low-dose radiotherapy and immunotherapy resistance in tumors. Covering alpha and beta chains, TRAV- and TRBV-specific primers were used for the first-strand cDNA. It was with a constant-region primer and a V-primer adapter that TCRs were amplified over approximately 20 PCR cycles. TCRdb redid the calling of the reads with MiXCR, one entry per CDR3 protein. The top ten clones hold more than 0.85% of a sample with 75,000 to 95,000 distinct CDR3 sequences, 9.4% of them seen once. Time point of the sample: before trial treatment. The specimen was PBMCs, collected before treatment. Source of these receptors: a male donor with prostate cancer.

This clonotype was picked up many times. The rearrangement links TRBV29-1 to TRBJ2-1, with 9 bases aligning to TRBD2. Germline V gene data show CDR1 as SQVTM and CDR2 as ANQGSEA. The CDR3 loop spans 13 amino acids. V lost 6 bases to trimming and J lost 6 bases; unmatched junction nucleotides: 6. The chain's CDR3 is CSVSPLAGNEQFF. In nucleotides, the CDR3 is TGCAGCGTGTCACCACTAGCGGGCAATGAGCAGTTCTTC.

Comment on this clonotype: Since a far larger clone is one base different, this is likely a read error. V usage is TRBV6-8 and J usage is TRBJ2-7; no clear D gene. V lost 4 bases to trimming and J lost 9 bases, with 22 bases between them. The CDR3 runs 15 residues. Germline CDR1 is MNHGY and CDR2 is SAAAGT. CDR3 sequence (DNA): TGTGCCAGCAGTTTAGAGCCATTCGATGAATCACGGCAGTACTTC. As protein: CASSLEPFDESRQYF.

The table lists this clonotype with many counts. J is TRBJ1-4 and V is TRBV25-1; the D is unclear. Deletions cut 7 bases from V and 4 bases from J, with 10 bases between. CDR1 MGHDK and CDR2 SYGVNS come from the germline V gene. This CDR3 is 13 amino acids long. CDR3 amino acids: CASTAANNEKLFF. The CDR3 nucleotides are TGTGCCAGCACAGCCGCGAATAATGAAAAACTGTTTTTT.